Presented here are 29 T cell receptor beta chains from one specimen sequenced in a study of blood T cell repertoires in COVID-19. This table comes from immunoSEQ multiplex PCR, and its TCRdb copy is limited to in-frame clones, with some not included. The sample has about 59,000 clones; around nine tenths are singletons. Sequencing was carried out using peripheral blood. The receptors originated from a man older than 75 with acute or convalescent COVID-19.

J is TRBJ2-7 and V is TRBV7-2; 13 bases are shared with TRBD2. V shed 5 bases and J 6 bases; nucleotides not matched to a gene: 1. The CDR3 consists of 13 residues. Germline V CDR1 and CDR2: SGHTA, FQGNSA. CDR3 amino acids: CASSRTSGGEQYF. In DNA form, the CDR3 reads TGTGCCAGCAGCCGGACTAGCGGGGGCGAGCAGTACTTC.

The gene calls are TRBV5-6 and TRBJ2-7, with D unclear. This CDR3 spans 13 amino acids. CDR1 and CDR2 (germline): SGHDT, YYEEEE. With 2 bases removed from V and 3 bases from J, the gap between germline ends came to 9 bases. This CDR3 reads CASSLAHDYEQYF. The CDR3 DNA sequence: TGTGCCAGCAGCTTAGCGCACGACTACGAGCAGTACTTC. Complete variable domain (other parts from reference TRBV5-6 and TRBJ2-7): DAGVTQSPTHLIKTRGQQVTLRCSPKSGHDTVSWYQQALGQGPQFIFQYYEEEERQRGNFPDRFSGHQFPNYSSELNVNALLLGDSALYLCASSLAHDYEQYFGPGTRLTVT.

The chain joins TRBV15 to TRBJ1-2; 7 bases match TRBD1. Germline CDR1 LNHNV, CDR2 YYDKDF (reference sequence). The CDR3 runs to 14 residues. V lost 2 bases and J lost 4; bases outside the gene matches: 4. CDR3 loop: CATSRTGAGYGYTF. In DNA, the CDR3 is TGTGCCACCAGCAGAACAGGGGCAGGCTATGGCTACACCTTC.

This clone was counted a few times. V usage is TRBV19 and J usage is TRBJ1-5; 11 nucleotides line up with TRBD1. This CDR3 is built from 16 residues. The trim removed 3 bases at V and 5 bases at J, leaving 6 bases unmatched. Germline CDR1 reads LNHDA; CDR2 reads SQIVND (reference sequence). For the CDR3, the DNA is TGTGCCAGTAGTATGCTCGGACAGGGGGCCTATCAGCCCCAGCATTTT. It translates to CASSMLGQGAYQPQHF.

The V gene is TRBV10-3, the J gene TRBJ2-3; 10 nucleotides match TRBD2. After removal of 5 bases from V and 4 bases from J, the junction contained 3 bases not matched to a gene. Germline CDR1 is ENHRY and CDR2 is SYGVKD. The CDR3 spans 14 residues. CDR3 in DNA: TGTGCCATCAGTACTAGCGGGGATGCAGATACGCAGTATTTT. Translating gives CAISTSGDADTQYF.

V gene TRBV30 combines with J gene TRBJ2-7; 9 bases are shared with TRBD2. CDR3 length: 14 amino acids. In germline, CDR1 is GTSNPN, CDR2 SVGIG (reference sequence). The V and J ends lost 3 bases and 4 bases, in that order; junction bases with no gene match: 7. CDR3 amino acids: CAWRRRGGTYEQYF. The CDR3 bases are TGTGCCTGGAGGCGGCGGGGGGGTACTTACGAGCAGTACTTC.

The CDR3 coding sequence is TGTGCCAGCAGGCCAGACAGTTATGGCTACACCTTC. Translated: CASRPDSYGYTF. The V and J genes are TRBV6-6 and TRBJ1-2; possible D gene TRBD1, 5 bases. Germline V lookup: CDR1 MNHNY, CDR2 SVGAGI (reference sequence). V lost 6 bases, J lost 5 bases, and 10 bases lay in between. This CDR3 region has 12 residues.

This chain links TRBV5-4 with TRBJ1-6; perhaps TRBD1 as D (6 bases). V gave up 4 bases and J gave up 6 bases, with 8 bases separating them. The germline gives CDR1 SGHNT, CDR2 YYREEE (reference sequence). This CDR3 is built from 13 residues. The CDR3 region is CASSPDSNSPLHF. CDR3 sequence (DNA): TGTGCCAGCAGCCCGGACAGTAATTCACCCCTCCACTTT.

The V call is TRBV5-1, the J call TRBJ2-3, with D tentatively TRBD2 (7 bases). V lost 5 bases, J lost 0 bases, and 10 bases lay in between. CDR3 length equals 14 residues. CDR1 and CDR2 (germline): SGHRS, YFSETQ. CDR3 DNA: TGCGCCAGCAGAGGGGGGGTAAGCACAGATACGCAGTATTTT. It encodes CASRGGVSTDTQYF.

This clone has just one count. The rearrangement joins TRBV7-3 to TRBJ1-1; 8 bases line up with TRBD1. V lost 1 base and J lost 3; bases outside the gene matches: 4. The CDR3 contains 15 residues. From germline, CDR1 is SGHTA and CDR2 FQGTGA. The CDR3 nucleotides are TGTGCCAGCAGCTTAATCAGGGGGCGGGACACTGAAGCTTTCTTT. Translation gives CASSLIRGRDTEAFF. The variable domain in full, with the rest retrieved from reference TRBV7-3 and TRBJ1-1, is GAGVSQTPSNKVTEKGKYVELRCDPISGHTALYWYRQSLGQGPEFLIYFQGTGAADDSGLPNDRFFAVRPEGSVSTLKIQRTERGDSAVYLCASSLIRGRDTEAFFGQGTRLTVV.

Here the CDR3 DNA reads TGTGCCAGCTCCGGATTCAGGGACACAGATACGCAGTATTTT. The encoded protein is CASSGFRDTDTQYF. The rearrangement uses TRBV18 and TRBJ2-3; weak D call: TRBD1 (5 bases). V was shortened by 6 bases and J by 2 bases, with 12 bases between the two germline ends. Germline V gene data show CDR1 as KGHSH and CDR2 as LQKENI. The CDR3 sequence is 14 residues long.

V gene TRBV5-4 combines with J gene TRBJ2-7; 7 bases match TRBD2. This CDR3 region has 15 residues. The junction had 4 bases not matched to a gene; V was cut back by 0 bases and J by 1 base. In germline, CDR1 is SGHNT, CDR2 YYREEE (reference sequence). Here the CDR3 reads CASSLGGGGSYEQYF. For the CDR3, the DNA is TGTGCCAGCAGCTTGGGCGGCGGGGGTTCCTACGAGCAGTACTTC. The full variable domain, in which reference TRBV5-4 and TRBJ2-7 provide the parts outside the CDR3, is ETGVTQSPTHLIKTRGQQVTLRCSSQSGHNTVSWYQQALGQGPQFIFQYYREEENGRGNFPPRFSGLQFPNYSSELNVNALELDDSALYLCASSLGGGGSYEQYFGPGTRLTVT.

The chain has TRBV11-3 and TRBJ1-1; 7 bases match TRBD1. CDR3 length: 13 residues. The V segment lost 6 bases and the J segment 7 bases; nucleotides outside the gene matches: 8. Germline CDR1 SGHNT, CDR2 YENEEA. CDR3 protein: CASSARQGSEAFF. CDR3 DNA sequence: TGTGCCAGCAGTGCCCGACAGGGTAGTGAAGCTTTCTTT.

This chain connects TRBV6-6 to TRBJ2-7; D is perhaps TRBD2 (5 bases). The germline gives CDR1 MNHNY, CDR2 SVGAGI (reference sequence). V lost 4 bases to trimming and J lost 7 bases, with 5 bases between them. The CDR3 is made up of 10 amino acids. The CDR3 nucleotides are TGTGCCAGCAGTTCGGGGGAGCAGTACTTC. It translates to CASSSGEQYF.

The V gene is TRBV28, the J gene TRBJ1-1; unclear D gene. CDR1 is MDHEN, CDR2 SYDVKM, per germline. Trimming shortened V by 7 bases and J by 7 bases, and 16 bases separated the two germline ends. This CDR3 comprises 13 residues. DNA for the CDR3: TGTGCCAGCAAAGGAGGCGGGAGGGTTGAAGCTTTCTTT. This encodes CASKGGGRVEAFF.

V is TRBV3-1 (or the pseudogene TRBV3-2) and J is TRBJ1-5, with D unresolved. CDR3 size: 13 residues. Trimming removed 5 bases from V and 7 bases from J, with 12 bases in between. Germline assignment: CDR1 LGHDT and CDR2 YNNKEL (reference sequence). CDR3 residues: CASSTREKQPQHF. Written as DNA, the CDR3 is TGTGCCAGCAGCACCCGAGAGAAGCAGCCCCAGCATTTT.

This clone is a singleton in its sample. This chain uses TRBV11-3 with TRBJ2-2; possible D gene TRBD1, 6 bases. Per the germline V gene, CDR1 is SGHNT and CDR2 is YENEEA. This CDR3 has 15 amino acids. V was shortened by 5 bases and J by 0 bases, with 10 bases between the two germline ends. As DNA, the CDR3 is TGTGCCAGCAGCGCAGGGGATACGAACACCGGGGAGCTGTTTTTT. It yields the protein CASSAGDTNTGELFF.

The genes are TRBV5-8 and TRBJ2-7; TRBD2 agrees at 7 bases. CDR1 is SGHTS, CDR2 YDEGEE, per germline. V was pared by 3 bases and J by 2 bases, with 8 bases of the junction left unmatched. This CDR3 comprises 15 residues. The CDR3 region has the DNA TGTGCCAGCAGCTCCACTAGCGTTCCCCCCTACGAGCAGTACTTC. It specifies CASSSTSVPPYEQYF.

The chain combines TRBV5-1 with TRBJ2-1; 10 nucleotides agree with TRBD1. Looked up from germline, CDR1 is SGHRS and CDR2 is YFSETQ. J was trimmed by 8 bases and V by 1 base; bases with no gene match: 6. The CDR3 length is 15 residues. The CDR3 coding sequence is TGCGCCAGCAGCTTGTGGGGGACAGGGGTCGATGAGCAGTTCTTC. Protein product: CASSLWGTGVDEQFF. Full variable domain (missing parts from reference TRBV5-1 and TRBJ2-1): KAGVTQTPRYLIKTRGQQVTLSCSPISGHRSVSWYQQTPGQGLQFLFEYFSETQRNKGNFPGRFSGRQFSNSRSEMNVSTLELGDSALYLCASSLWGTGVDEQFFGPGTRLTVL.

The J gene is TRBJ2-7, the V gene TRBV7-3, with no clear D. V lost 4 bases and J 3 bases, leaving 13 bases between the germline ends. This CDR3 region has 14 residues. In germline, CDR1 is SGHTA, CDR2 FQGTGA. CDR3 sequence reads: CASSYESGFYEQYF. CDR3 coding DNA: TGTGCCAGCAGCTATGAATCCGGGTTCTACGAGCAGTACTTC.

This chain joins TRBV24-1 and TRBJ1-5, with D possibly TRBD1 on 5 matching bases. The germline gives CDR1 KGHDR, CDR2 SFDVKD. The CDR3 is 16 residues long. V lost 4 bases, J lost 3 bases, and 15 bases lay in between. CDR3 sequence reads: CATSETERGNNQPQHF. CDR3 nucleotides: TGTGCCACCAGTGAAACTGAAAGGGGAAACAATCAGCCCCAGCATTTT.

The chain joins TRBV3-1 (or the pseudogene TRBV3-2) to TRBJ1-2, with TRBD1 matching 8 bases. CDR1 is LGHDT, CDR2 YNNKEL, per germline (reference sequence). This CDR3 is built from 18 residues. J gave up 5 bases and V 0 bases, and 14 bases lay outside the gene matches. This CDR3 is CASSQDRWAGGASYGYTF. CDR3 bases: TGTGCCAGCAGCCAAGATCGTTGGGCAGGGGGCGCCTCGTATGGCTACACCTTC.

The chain recombines TRBV5-1 with TRBJ1-1; D gene unclear. CDR1 is SGHRS, CDR2 YFSETQ, per germline. The V gene lost 2 bases and the J gene lost 11 bases, with 13 bases spanning the gap. The CDR3 has 12 residues. The CDR3 coding sequence is TGCGCCAGCAGCTTAGATGAGGGTAAGGCTTTCTTT. It is translated as CASSLDEGKAFF.

This clone came up a few times. The genes are TRBV5-1 and TRBJ2-1, with 11 bases that match TRBD1. CDR3 length: 18 amino acids. The ends lost 7 bases at V and 7 bases at J; junction bases unmatched: 19. The V gene's germline CDR1 is SGHRS and CDR2 YFSETQ. The CDR3, as DNA: TGCGCCAGCGCCCGGACAGGGGGCCTCTCCCCCACCGGGAATGAGCAGTTCTTC. It is translated as CASARTGGLSPTGNEQFF.

This rearrangement joins TRBV10-3 to TRBJ1-2; TRBD1 might be the D (5 bases). The CDR3 spans 18 residues. Germline-derived CDR1 and CDR2 are ENHRY and SYGVKD. Trimming pared 2 bases from V and 2 bases from J, leaving 21 bases between. The CDR3 nucleotides read TGTGCCATCAGTGAGGGCGGACACAGACTCATCACAAACTATGGCTACACCTTC. Protein sequence: CAISEGGHRLITNYGYTF.

The count of this clone is one. The rearrangement joins TRBV3-1 (or the pseudogene TRBV3-2) to TRBJ1-2; a possible D gene is TRBD1 (6 bases). Trimming shortened V by 1 base and J by 8 bases, and 17 bases separated the two germline ends. Germline V gives CDR1 LGHDT, CDR2 YNNKEL (reference sequence). The CDR3 consists of 15 residues. The chain's CDR3 is CASSQVGTPVRGYTF. The CDR3, as DNA: TGTGCCAGCAGCCAAGTCGGGACACCCGTTCGGGGCTACACCTTC.

This rearrangement joins TRBV28 to TRBJ1-4; D is undetermined. CDR3 length: 14 residues. Trimming took off 5 bases at V and 8 bases at J, with 15 bases between the two ends. The germline V gene has CDR1 MDHEN and CDR2 SYDVKM. The CDR3 DNA reads TGTGCCAGCAGTCCCTCGGGGTCGTCAGAAAAACTGTTTTTT. Encoded protein: CASSPSGSSEKLFF.

The V and J genes are TRBV19 and TRBJ1-1; 8 bases are a match to TRBD1. In germline, CDR1 is LNHDA, CDR2 SQIVND (reference sequence). The length of the CDR3 is 20 residues. Trimming at V came to 5 bases and at J to 5 bases, leaving 25 bases not matched to a gene. The CDR3 DNA reads as TGTGCCAGTAGTGGGCGGGCAGGGGGCGGACGGATCCGGATAACTACTGAAGCTTTCTTT. Translation gives CASSGRAGGGRIRITTEAFF.

This sequence joins TRBV7-7 and TRBJ2-5; 9 nucleotides agree with TRBD1. Germline V gene sequence: CDR1 SSHAT, CDR2 FNYEAQ (reference sequence). With V trimmed by 6 bases and J by 3 bases, 20 bases remained unmatched. The CDR3 runs to 19 residues. CDR3 in amino acids: CASSPGGTGGLGSEETQYF. The CDR3 region has the DNA TGTGCCAGCAGTCCAGGGGGAACAGGGGGCTTGGGATCGGAAGAGACCCAGTACTTC.